These 2 T cell receptor beta chains share one sample of origin, sequenced in a study of yellow fever vaccine responses in identical twins. MiXCR was run by TCRdb on the RT-PCR reads, yielding one entry per CDR3 protein. The repertoire holds around 1,000 distinct CDR3 sequences, with around 77% as singletons. The sample consisted of T cells from blood (PBMCs), unsorted or a sorted subset (not recorded which), taken before or after yellow fever vaccination (not recorded which). Every receptor here comes from a female donor who received the yellow fever vaccine.

CDR3 residues: CASRKPKWDQPQHF. The CDR3 nucleotides read TGTGCCAGTAGAAAACCCAAATGGGATCAGCCCCAGCATTTT. The chain joins TRBV19 to TRBJ1-5; no firm D call. The CDR3 spans 14 residues. Germline V gene lookup returns CDR1 LNHDA and CDR2 SQIVND (reference sequence). Trimming took off 6 bases at V and 5 bases at J, with 14 bases between the two ends.

The gene calls are TRBV6-1 and TRBJ1-6, with D possibly TRBD1 on 5 matching bases. The CDR3 length is 12 residues. Per germline, CDR1 MNHNS and CDR2 SASEGT. With 8 bases removed from V and 8 bases from J, the gap between germline ends came to 10 bases. The CDR3 DNA is TGTGCCAGCGGAAGGGGAGATTCACCCCTCCACTTT. Translated, it gives CASGRGDSPLHF.